This T cell receptor beta chain was recovered during a study of OX40 agonist ivuxolimab in advanced cancers. Overall study: Patients assigned to dose escalation were diagnosed with hepatocellular carcinoma, melanoma, renal cell or head and neck cancer. A history of anti-PD-1, anti-PD-L1 or anti-CTLA-4 therapy was acceptable, and around 36% had some.

This clone was detected a few times. Its antigen is currently unknown. V lost 11 bases to trimming and J lost 7 bases, with 9 bases between them. This CDR3 region has 10 residues. Germline V gives CDR1 MDHEN, CDR2 SYDVKM. The data were produced by immunoSEQ multiplex PCR, yet TCRdb's version contains in-frame clones alone and is incomplete. The data contain some 130,000 clones, approximately 94% of them singletons. Study-wide findings and caveats: At 0.1 to 3.0 mg/kg and by week 6, clonal expansion occurred in CD4+ and CD8+ blood T cells.

Sequencing used CD4+ or CD8+ T cells sorted from blood, obtained in a trial of the OX40 agonist ivuxolimab. The clonotype originates from an adult with an advanced solid tumor such as melanoma, head and neck, liver or kidney cancer. The J gene is TRBJ1-5, the V gene TRBV28, with a possible D match to TRBD1 (6 bases). CDR3: CAVQGQPQHF. DNA of the CDR3: TGTGCCGTCCAGGGGCAGCCCCAGCATTTT. The whole variable domain, remainder taken from reference TRBV28 and TRBJ1-5, is DVKVTQSSRYLVKRTGEKVFLECVQDMDHENMFWYRQDPGLGLRLIYFSYDVKMKEKGDIPEGYSVSREKKERFSLILESASTNQTSMYLCAVQGQPQHFGDGTRLSIL.